This is a list of T cell receptor beta chains from one sample in a study of blood T cell repertoires in COVID-19. The table came from immunoSEQ multiplex PCR; TCRdb's copy has only in-frame clones and leaves some out. The sample records approximately 250,000 clones, about 86% being singletons. Sequenced: peripheral blood. Receptors were obtained from a young man with active or convalescent COVID-19. The CDR3 runs from the conserved cysteine through the conserved F or W. The D gene is left open where the match is weak. Clone sizes are given selectively: once, few, many, or a class where the clone is expanded.

v_call	clone_size	j_call	d_call	cdr3_aa	cdr3_nt
TRBV9	NA	TRBJ2-1	NA	CASSFTGGFYNEQFF	TGTGCCAGCAGCTTTACGGGGGGCTTCTACAATGAGCAGTTCTTC
TRBV30	NA	TRBJ1-1	NA	CAWSPQVNTEAFF	TGTGCCTGGAGTCCACAGGTGAACACTGAAGCTTTCTTT
TRBV3-1/TRBV3-2	NA	TRBJ2-1	NA	CASSQEVGAFDEQFF	TGTGCCAGCAGCCAAGAAGTTGGAGCGTTCGATGAGCAGTTCTTC
TRBV13	NA	TRBJ2-5	NA	CASTQGNQETQYF	TGTGCCAGCACTCAGGGGAACCAAGAGACCCAGTACTTC
TRBV7-8	NA	TRBJ2-5	TRBD1	CASSLRQGVWETQYF	TGTGCCAGCAGCTTACGACAGGGGGTTTGGGAGACCCAGTACTTC
TRBV4-1	NA	TRBJ2-5	NA	CASSQGRLLERRETQYF	TGCGCCAGCAGCCAAGGGAGACTACTAGAAAGGCGGGAGACCCAGTACTTC
TRBV7-2	NA	TRBJ2-7	TRBD1	CASSLTGRYEQYF	TGTGCCAGCAGCCTGACAGGGCGGTACGAGCAGTACTTC
TRBV3-1/TRBV3-2	once	TRBJ2-3	TRBD1	CASSQVGTTGVGTDTQYF	TGTGCCAGCAGCCAAGTTGGGACGACAGGGGTCGGGACAGATACGCAGTATTTT
TRBV29-1	NA	TRBJ1-2	NA	CSVGEGRTYGYTF	TGCAGCGTTGGTGAAGGGAGGACCTATGGCTACACCTTC
TRBV5-1	NA	TRBJ1-2	TRBD1	CASSYGQGYGYTF	TGCGCCAGCAGCTACGGACAGGGCTATGGCTACACCTTC
TRBV4-1	few	TRBJ2-7	TRBD1	CASSQAGGSYEQYF	TGCGCCAGCAGCCAAGCAGGGGGCTCCTACGAGCAGTACTTC
TRBV18	once	TRBJ1-1	NA	CASSLSRGNTEAFF	TGTGCCAGCTCACTGTCACGGGGAAACACTGAAGCTTTCTTT
TRBV29-1	NA	TRBJ2-3	TRBD2	CSVLLLAGGADTQYF	TGCAGCGTTTTATTGCTAGCGGGGGGGGCAGATACGCAGTATTTT
TRBV6-1	NA	TRBJ1-2	NA	CASGDGGGAGYGYTF	TGTGCCAGCGGTGATGGGGGGGGCGCCGGCTATGGCTACACCTTC
TRBV7-2	NA	TRBJ1-4	TRBD1	CASSQSGTAEKLFF	TGTGCCAGCAGCCAATCCGGGACAGCAGAAAAACTGTTTTTT
TRBV3-1/TRBV3-2	NA	TRBJ2-1	NA	CASSRSNLYNEQFF	TGTGCCAGCAGCCGGTCTAACCTCTACAATGAGCAGTTCTTC
TRBV27	NA	TRBJ2-2	NA	CASSFATDTGELFF	TGTGCCAGCAGTTTCGCTACGGACACCGGGGAGCTGTTTTTT
TRBV5-4	NA	TRBJ2-3	TRBD2	CASSLSTSGGVDTQYF	TGTGCCAGCAGCTTAAGCACTAGCGGGGGAGTAGATACGCAGTATTTT
TRBV5-8	NA	TRBJ2-3	TRBD1	CASSYGQGSPDTQYF	TGTGCCAGCAGCTACGGACAGGGCTCCCCAGATACGCAGTATTTT
TRBV19	NA	TRBJ1-1	TRBD1	CASSIRGGGGPRTAFF	TGTGCCAGTAGTATTAGGGGCGGAGGGGGCCCTCGGACAGCTTTCTTT
TRBV29-1	few	TRBJ1-2	NA	CSVSGGNYGYTF	TGCAGCGTTTCGGGGGGGAACTATGGCTACACCTTC
TRBV19	NA	TRBJ1-2	NA	CASSISAGVGEGYTF	TGTGCCAGTAGTATCTCGGCCGGGGTTGGTGAAGGCTACACCTTC
TRBV20-1	NA	TRBJ1-1	NA	CSARMGGAFF	TGCAGTGCTAGGATGGGGGGAGCTTTCTTT
TRBV5-6	NA	TRBJ2-7	NA	CASSLEDLRDSSEQYF	TGTGCCAGCAGCTTGGAGGATTTACGGGACTCGTCCGAGCAGTACTTC
TRBV19	NA	TRBJ1-1	NA	CASSIVSGTLGGEAFF	TGTGCCAGTAGTATCGTTTCCGGGACACTTGGGGGTGAAGCTTTCTTT
TRBV30	NA	TRBJ1-5	TRBD1	CAWSGQGAPQPQHF	TGTGCCTGGAGTGGACAGGGGGCTCCCCAGCCCCAGCATTTT
TRBV5-1	NA	TRBJ1-4	NA	CASSSVGRGNEKLFF	TGCGCCAGCAGCTCGGTCGGGAGGGGTAATGAAAAACTGTTTTTT
TRBV6-4	once	TRBJ1-6	TRBD1	CASSGLRDRENSPLHF	TGTGCCAGCAGTGGCTTAAGGGACAGAGAAAATTCACCCCTCCACTTT
TRBV10-1	NA	TRBJ2-5	TRBD2	CASSRSGDQETQYF	TGCGCCAGCAGCCGTAGCGGGGATCAAGAGACCCAGTACTTC